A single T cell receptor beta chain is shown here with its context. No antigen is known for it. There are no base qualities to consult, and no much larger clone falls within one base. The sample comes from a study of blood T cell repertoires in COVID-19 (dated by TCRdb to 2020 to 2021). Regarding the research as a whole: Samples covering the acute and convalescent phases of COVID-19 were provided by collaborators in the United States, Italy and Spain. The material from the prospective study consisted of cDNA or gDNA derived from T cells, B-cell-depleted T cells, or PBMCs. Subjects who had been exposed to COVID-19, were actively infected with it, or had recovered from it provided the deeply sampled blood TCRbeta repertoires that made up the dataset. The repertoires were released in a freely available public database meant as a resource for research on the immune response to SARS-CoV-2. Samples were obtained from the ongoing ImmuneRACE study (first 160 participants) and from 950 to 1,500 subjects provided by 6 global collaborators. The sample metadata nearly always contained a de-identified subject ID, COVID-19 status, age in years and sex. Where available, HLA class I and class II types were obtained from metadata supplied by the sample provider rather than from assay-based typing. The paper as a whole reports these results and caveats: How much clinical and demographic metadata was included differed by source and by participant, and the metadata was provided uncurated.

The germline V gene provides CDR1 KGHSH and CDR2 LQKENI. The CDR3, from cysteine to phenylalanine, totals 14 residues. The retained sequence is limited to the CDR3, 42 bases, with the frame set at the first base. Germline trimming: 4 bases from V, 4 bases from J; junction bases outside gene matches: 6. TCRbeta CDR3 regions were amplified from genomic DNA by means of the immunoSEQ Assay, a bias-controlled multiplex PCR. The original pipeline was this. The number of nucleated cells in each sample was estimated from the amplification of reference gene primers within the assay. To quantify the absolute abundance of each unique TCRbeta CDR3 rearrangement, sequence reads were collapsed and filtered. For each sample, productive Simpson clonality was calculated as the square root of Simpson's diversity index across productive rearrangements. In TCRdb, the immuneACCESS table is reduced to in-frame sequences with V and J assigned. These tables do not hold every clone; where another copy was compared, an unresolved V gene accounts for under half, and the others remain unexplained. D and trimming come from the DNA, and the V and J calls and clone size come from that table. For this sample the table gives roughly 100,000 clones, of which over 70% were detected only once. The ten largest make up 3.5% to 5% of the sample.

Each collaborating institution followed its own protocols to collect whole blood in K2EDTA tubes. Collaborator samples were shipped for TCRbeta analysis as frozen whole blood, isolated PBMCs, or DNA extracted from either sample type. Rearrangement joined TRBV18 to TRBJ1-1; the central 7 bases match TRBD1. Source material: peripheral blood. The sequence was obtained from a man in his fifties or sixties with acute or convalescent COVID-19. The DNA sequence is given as TGTGCCAGCTCACGTGACAGGGAGAGCACTGAAGCTTTCTTT. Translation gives CASSRDRESTEAFF.